The entry below describes one T cell receptor (beta chain). Each CDR3 protein gets one entry after TCRdb re-called the RT-PCR reads with MiXCR. Among about 680,000 distinct CDR3 sequences listed, 12% to 15% were seen once. V was trimmed by 7 bases and J by 12 bases, leaving 26 bases between them. This CDR3 contains 14 residues. CDR1 SGHRS and CDR2 YFSETQ come from the germline V gene. The rearrangement links TRBV5-1 to TRBJ2-7; D is perhaps TRBD1 or TRBD2 (5 bases each). The sample consisted of memory CD4+ T cells from blood. The receptor was isolated from a female donor in good health, serving as a healthy control. The CDR3 sequence: CASGETTGPTFRYF. CDR3 bases: TGCGCCAGCGGGGAAACTACGGGGCCTACGTTTAGGTACTTC.